Ten or more counts support the clone carrying this TCR beta chain. No antigen is known for it. The data originate from a study of regulatory T cells in long-lasting Graves disease. General observations from the study: Favored usage of TRBV28, TRBJ1-2 and TRBJ2-5 was recorded in persistent disease.

CDR1 GTSNPN and CDR2 SVGIG come from the germline V gene (reference sequence). The CDR3 is 14 residues long. Trimming cost V 5 bases and J 5 bases, with 15 bases left between them. Building the TCR beta libraries relied on iRepertoire HTBI primers, and CDR3 regions underwent Arm-PCR. TCRdb independently ran MiXCR on the multiplex PCR reads; one entry per CDR3 protein. Counted here are some 220,000 distinct CDR3 sequences, about 19% occurring once; the ten biggest clones make up about 10%. Time point indicated: newly diagnosed GD, antithyroid drugs for less than 3 months. Researchers made the TCR library from RNA that was extracted from PBMCs. This sample was shared with a second study, whose subject was T cells in Graves' hyperthyroidism and ophthalmopathy. That paper adds: A set of HTBI primers served as the primers for a first-round RT-PCR of the TCR CDR3. Researchers found most expanded thyroid clonotypes above 0.001 in blood as well. In validation, the model predicted ophthalmopathy. These predictions came a median approximately 6.5 months before onset.

The specimen was peripheral blood mononuclear cells (PBMCs), collected at new diagnosis, from a patient treated with antithyroid drugs. The chain has TRBV30 and TRBJ2-2; perhaps D is TRBD1 or TRBD2 (6 bases each). This clonotype was obtained from a woman in her 30s with Graves disease. The CDR3 sequence is CAWGGQGRTGELFF. CDR3 DNA sequence: TGTGCCTGGGGGGGGCAGGGGCGGACCGGGGAGCTGTTTTTT.